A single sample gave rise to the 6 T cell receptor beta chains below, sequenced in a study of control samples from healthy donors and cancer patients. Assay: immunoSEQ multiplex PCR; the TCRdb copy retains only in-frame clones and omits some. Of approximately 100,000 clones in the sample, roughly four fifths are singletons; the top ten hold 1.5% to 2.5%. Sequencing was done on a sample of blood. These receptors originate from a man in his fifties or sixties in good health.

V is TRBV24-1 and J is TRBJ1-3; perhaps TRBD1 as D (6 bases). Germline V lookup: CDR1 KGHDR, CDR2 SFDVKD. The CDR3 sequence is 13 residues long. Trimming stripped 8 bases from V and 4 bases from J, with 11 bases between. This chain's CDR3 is CATMRGYGNTIYF. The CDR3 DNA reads TGTGCCACCATGAGGGGGTACGGAAACACCATATATTTT.

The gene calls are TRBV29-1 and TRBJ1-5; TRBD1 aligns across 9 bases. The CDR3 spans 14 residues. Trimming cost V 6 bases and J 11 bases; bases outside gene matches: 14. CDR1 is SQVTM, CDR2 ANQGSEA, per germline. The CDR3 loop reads CSVVGGTGSRAQHF. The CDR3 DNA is TGCAGCGTCGTGGGCGGGACAGGGTCGCGGGCCCAGCATTTT.

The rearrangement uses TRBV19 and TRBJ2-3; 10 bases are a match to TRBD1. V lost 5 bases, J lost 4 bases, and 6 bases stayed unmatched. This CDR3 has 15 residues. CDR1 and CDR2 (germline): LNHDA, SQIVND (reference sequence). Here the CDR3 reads CASSLRQGASDTQYF. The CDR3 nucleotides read TGTGCCAGTAGTCTCCGACAGGGGGCTTCAGATACGCAGTATTTT. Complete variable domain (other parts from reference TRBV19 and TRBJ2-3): DGGITQSPKYLFRKEGQNVTLSCEQNLNHDAMYWYRQDPGQGLRLIYYSQIVNDFQKGDIAEGYSVSREKKESFPLTVTSAQKNPTAFYLCASSLRQGASDTQYFGPGTRLTVL.

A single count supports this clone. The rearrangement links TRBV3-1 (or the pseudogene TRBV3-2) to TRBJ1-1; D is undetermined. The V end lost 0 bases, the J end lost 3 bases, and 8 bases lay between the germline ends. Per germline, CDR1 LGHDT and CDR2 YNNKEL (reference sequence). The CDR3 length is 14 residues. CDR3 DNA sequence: TGTGCCAGCAGCCAAGACGTGGTGTACACTGAAGCTTTCTTT. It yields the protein CASSQDVVYTEAFF.

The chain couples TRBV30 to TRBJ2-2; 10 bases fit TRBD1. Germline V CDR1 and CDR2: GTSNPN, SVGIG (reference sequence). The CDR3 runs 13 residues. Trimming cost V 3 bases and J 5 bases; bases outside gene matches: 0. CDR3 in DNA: TGTGCCTGGAGGGGACAGGGGACCGGGGAGCTGTTTTTT. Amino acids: CAWRGQGTGELFF.

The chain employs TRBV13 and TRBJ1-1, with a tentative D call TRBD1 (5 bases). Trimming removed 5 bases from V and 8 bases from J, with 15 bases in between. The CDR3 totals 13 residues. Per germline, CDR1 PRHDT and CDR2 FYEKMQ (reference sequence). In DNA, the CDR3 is TGTGCCAGCAGCCCCGGGGACCCCTCGGAAGCTTTCTTT. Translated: CASSPGDPSEAFF.